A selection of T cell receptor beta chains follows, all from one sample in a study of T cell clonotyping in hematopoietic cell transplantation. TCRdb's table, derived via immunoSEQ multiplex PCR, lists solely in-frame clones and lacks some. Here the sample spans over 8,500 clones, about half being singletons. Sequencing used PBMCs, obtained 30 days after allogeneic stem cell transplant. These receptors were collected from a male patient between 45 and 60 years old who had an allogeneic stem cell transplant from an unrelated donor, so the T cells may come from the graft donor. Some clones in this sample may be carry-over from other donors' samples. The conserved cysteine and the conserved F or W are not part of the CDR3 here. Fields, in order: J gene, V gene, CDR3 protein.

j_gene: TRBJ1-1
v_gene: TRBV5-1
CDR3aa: ASSLQGTGGTEAF

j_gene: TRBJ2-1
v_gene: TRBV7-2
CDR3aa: ASSLVGAGNEQF

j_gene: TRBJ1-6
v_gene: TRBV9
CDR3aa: ASSVAEGLDSPLH

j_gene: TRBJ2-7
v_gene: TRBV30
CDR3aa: AWVGAGEQY

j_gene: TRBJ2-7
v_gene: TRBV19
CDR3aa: ASSPGQGRSYEQY

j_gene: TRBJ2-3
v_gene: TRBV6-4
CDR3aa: ASSDGGDTDTQY

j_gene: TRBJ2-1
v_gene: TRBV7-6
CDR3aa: ASSLRTGVTEQF

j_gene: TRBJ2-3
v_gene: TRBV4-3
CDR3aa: ASSQEGFLDTQY

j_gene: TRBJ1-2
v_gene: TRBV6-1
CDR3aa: ASRRGGIA

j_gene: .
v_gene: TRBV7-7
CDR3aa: ASSSTGAVEQY

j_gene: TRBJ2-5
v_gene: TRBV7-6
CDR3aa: ASSLEGSFETQY